The clone carrying this TCR beta chain has only a few counts. This entry is derived from a study of T cells after yellow fever vaccination. Study-wide results and caveats: A limited proportion of clonotypes was detected within both the CD4 and CD8 compartments.

This CDR3 spans 19 amino acids. UMIs were added to TCR cDNA along with a universal primer site when it was made by 5'RACE template switching. TCRdb reprocessed the 5' RACE reads with MiXCR, giving one entry per CDR3 protein. The sample includes 96,000 or so distinct CDR3 sequences, approximately 8.4% of them seen just once. The source of this sequence is a man between 18 and 29 years old who received the YFV17D yellow fever vaccine. The sample consisted of CD8+ T cells not binding an NS4B(214-222) dextramer, sorted from PBMCs, taken about 2 weeks after the first yellow fever vaccination. This chain uses TRBV21-1 with TRBJ2-5; the table gives TRBD2 as D, unverified against the DNA. TRBV21-1 is a pseudogene. This CDR3 reads CASSGELAGAQPARETQYF. The CDR3 bases are TGTGCCAGCAGCGGAGAACTAGCGGGGGCCCAACCGGCTCGGGAGACCCAGTACTTC.